Following are 6 T cell receptor beta chains from one sample sequenced in a study of blood T cell repertoires in COVID-19. The data were produced by immunoSEQ multiplex PCR, yet TCRdb's version contains in-frame clones alone and is incomplete. The table lists roughly 70,000 clones, 75% to 90% of them singletons. The specimen sequenced was peripheral blood. These receptors were taken from a woman in her forties or fifties with active COVID-19.

The chain links TRBV7-3 to TRBJ1-2; 8 bases are a match to TRBD1. Germline CDR1 is SGHTA and CDR2 is FQGTGA. The CDR3 spans 15 residues. The V segment lost 5 bases and the J segment 2 bases; nucleotides outside the gene matches: 7. The CDR3 nucleotides are TGTGCCAGCAGCCCCGGACAGGGTGGAAACTATGGCTACACCTTC. This sequence encodes CASSPGQGGNYGYTF. The complete variable domain, with remaining parts taken from reference TRBV7-3 and TRBJ1-2, reads GAGVSQTPSNKVTEKGKYVELRCDPISGHTALYWYRQSLGQGPEFLIYFQGTGAADDSGLPNDRFFAVRPEGSVSTLKIQRTERGDSAVYLCASSPGQGGNYGYTFGSGTRLTVV.

This chain links TRBV10-1 with TRBJ2-3; 13 positions match TRBD2. Germline loops: CDR1 WNHNN, CDR2 SYGVQD (reference sequence). The V gene end was trimmed by 5 bases and the J gene end by 2 bases; junction bases not matched to a gene: 4. The CDR3 is made up of 16 amino acids. CDR3 sequence (DNA): TGCGCCAGCAGTAGGACTAGCGGGAGCCCCACAGATACGCAGTATTTT. It is translated as CASSRTSGSPTDTQYF.

A few counts support this clone. The rearrangement links TRBV6-6 to TRBJ2-7; 9 bases align to TRBD1. Trimming at V came to 7 bases and at J to 2 bases, leaving 6 bases not matched to a gene. The CDR3 totals 14 residues. Germline V gives CDR1 MNHNY, CDR2 SVGAGI (reference sequence). The DNA of the CDR3 is TGTGCCAGCACCCGGACAGGGGCGGCCTACGAGCAGTACTTC. This codes for CASTRTGAAYEQYF.

The chain couples TRBV3-1 (or the pseudogene TRBV3-2) to TRBJ2-7; 9 positions match TRBD1. The CDR3 runs 15 residues. Germline values: CDR1 LGHDT, CDR2 YNNKEL (reference sequence). The V gene end was trimmed by 1 base and the J gene end by 4 bases; junction bases not matched to a gene: 5. The CDR3: CASSQGGTGLYEQYF. The CDR3, as DNA: TGTGCCAGCAGCCAAGGGGGGACAGGGTTGTACGAGCAGTACTTC.

This clone was seen once. J is TRBJ2-3 and V is TRBV6-5; unclear D gene. The V gene's germline CDR1 is MNHEY and CDR2 SVGAGI. There are 14 residues in the CDR3. Trimming cost V 2 bases and J 5 bases, with 11 bases left between them. CDR3 sequence reads: CASSYRNRGDTQYF. The CDR3 region has the DNA TGTGCCAGCAGTTACCGTAATCGAGGAGATACGCAGTATTTT.

The chain employs TRBV10-3 and TRBJ2-3; 11 bases map to TRBD2. The CDR3 length is 18 residues. Trimming at V came to 3 bases and at J to 0 bases, leaving 8 bases not matched to a gene. In germline, CDR1 is ENHRY, CDR2 SYGVKD. CDR3 sequence (DNA): TGTGCCATCAGTGAAACTAGCGGGAGTATAGTTAGCACAGATACGCAGTATTTT. Translation gives CAISETSGSIVSTDTQYF.